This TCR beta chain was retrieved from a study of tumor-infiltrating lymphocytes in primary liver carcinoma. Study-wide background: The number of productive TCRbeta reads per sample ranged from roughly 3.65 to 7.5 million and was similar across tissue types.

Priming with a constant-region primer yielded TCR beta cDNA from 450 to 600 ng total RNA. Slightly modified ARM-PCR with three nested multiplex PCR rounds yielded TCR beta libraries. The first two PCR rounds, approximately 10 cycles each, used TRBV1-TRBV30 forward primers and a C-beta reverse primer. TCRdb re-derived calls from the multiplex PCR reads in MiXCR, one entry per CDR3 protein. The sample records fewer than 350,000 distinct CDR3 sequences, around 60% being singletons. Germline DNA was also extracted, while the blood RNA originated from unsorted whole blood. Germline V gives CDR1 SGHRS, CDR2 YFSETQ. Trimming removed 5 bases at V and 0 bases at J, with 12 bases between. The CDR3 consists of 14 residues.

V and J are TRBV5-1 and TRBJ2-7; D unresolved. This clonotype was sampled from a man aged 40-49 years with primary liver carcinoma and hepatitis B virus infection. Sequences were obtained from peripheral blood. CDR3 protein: CASRLQTSSYEQYF. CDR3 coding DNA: TGCGCCAGCAGGCTCCAGACGAGCTCCTACGAGCAGTACTTC.